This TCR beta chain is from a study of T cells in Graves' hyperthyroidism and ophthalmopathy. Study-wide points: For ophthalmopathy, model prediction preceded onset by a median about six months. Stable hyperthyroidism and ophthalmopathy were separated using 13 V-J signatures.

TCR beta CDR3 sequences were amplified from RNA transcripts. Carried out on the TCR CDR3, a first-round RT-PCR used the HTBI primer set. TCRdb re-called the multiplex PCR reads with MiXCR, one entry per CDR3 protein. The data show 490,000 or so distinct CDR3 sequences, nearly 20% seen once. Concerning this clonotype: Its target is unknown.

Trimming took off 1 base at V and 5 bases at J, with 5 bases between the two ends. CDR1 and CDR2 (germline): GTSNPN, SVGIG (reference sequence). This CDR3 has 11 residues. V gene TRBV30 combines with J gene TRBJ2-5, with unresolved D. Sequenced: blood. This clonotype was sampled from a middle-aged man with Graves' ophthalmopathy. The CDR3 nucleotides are TGTGCCTGGAGTGGGGTTGAGACCCAGTACTTC. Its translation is CAWSGVETQYF.